Listed below are T cell receptor beta chains from one sample, sequenced in a study of blood T cell repertoires in COVID-19. The method was immunoSEQ multiplex PCR; TCRdb's version includes in-frame clones alone and lacks a portion of them. Here the sample spans some 140,000 clones, roughly four fifths being singletons. The sample comprised PBMCs or T cells enriched from blood (not recorded which). Receptors originate from a man over 45 who had recovered from COVID-19. Each CDR3 is given with its conserved first and last residue. D genes are given only for firm matches. Some rows have no size entry. The others give once, few or many, or a class for an expanded clone.

>-|TRBJ1-4|-|TRBV11-2
TGTGCCAGCAGCCCTATCTGGTCACTGAGAAATGAAAAACTGTTTTTT
CASSPIWSLRNEKLFF
>-|TRBJ2-3|TRBD2|TRBV6-5
TGTGCCAGCAAGACGGGGGGAAGGATAGATACGCAGTATTTT
CASKTGGRIDTQYF
>-|TRBJ2-3|-|TRBV6-5
TGTGCCACCCTGAGACAGGGCACAGATACGCAGTATTTT
CATLRQGTDTQYF
>-|TRBJ2-5|-|TRBV9
TGTGCCAGCAGCGTAGGCGGGACGGAGACCCAGTACTTC
CASSVGGTETQYF
>-|TRBJ1-1|-|TRBV6-5
TGTGCCAGCAGTAACCCGGGATGGAGGAACCCTGAAGCTTTCTTT
CASSNPGWRNPEAFF
>-|TRBJ2-7|TRBD1|TRBV18
TGTGCCAGCTCACCGACCCTAGGACAGGAATACCACGAGCAGTACTTC
CASSPTLGQEYHEQYF
>-|TRBJ1-6|-|TRBV15
TGTGCCACCAGCAGAGAGACAAGAAATAATTCACCCCTCCACTTT
CATSRETRNNSPLHF
>-|TRBJ2-5|-|TRBV5-4
TGTGCCAGCAGCCCACCAGGGGTCCAAGAGACCCAGTACTTC
CASSPPGVQETQYF
>-|TRBJ1-1|-|TRBV30
TGTGCCTGGAAAGAGGGCCACACTGAAGCTTTCTTT
CAWKEGHTEAFF
>-|TRBJ1-2|TRBD1|TRBV28
TGTGCCAGCAGTTCGACAGGGGGCTATGGCTACACCTTC
CASSSTGGYGYTF
>-|TRBJ1-2|-|TRBV5-1
TGCGCCAGCAGCTTGGTCCGGGATCGCTACACCTTC
CASSLVRDRYTF
>-|TRBJ2-5|-|TRBV19
TGTGCCAGTAGTATGGGGGGTAGCTCCGAGACCCAGTACTTC
CASSMGGSSETQYF
>-|TRBJ2-1|-|TRBV7-2
TGTGCCAGCAGCGGCAGGGTCCCCTACAATGAGCAGTTCTTC
CASSGRVPYNEQFF
>-|TRBJ1-1|-|TRBV5-6
TGTGCCAGCAGCGGGGTACTTCAGGGGCGGAACACTGAAGCTTTCTTT
CASSGVLQGRNTEAFF
>-|TRBJ1-1|-|TRBV5-4
TGTGCCAGCAGCTTTGTCACAGGTCAAAAAGAAGCTTTCTTT
CASSFVTGQKEAFF
>-|TRBJ2-7|-|TRBV10-3
TGTGCCATGGGGGCTGGGGACACGAGTTACGAGCAGTACTTC
CAMGAGDTSYEQYF
>-|TRBJ1-5|-|TRBV7-9
TGTGCCAGCAGCACTACGGGGGGAAACCAGCCCCAGCATTTT
CASSTTGGNQPQHF
>-|TRBJ1-5|-|TRBV19
TGTGCCAGTAGTGGGCAGGGCATAAATCAGCCCCAGCATTTT
CASSGQGINQPQHF
>-|TRBJ2-3|TRBD2|TRBV7-3
TGTGCCAGCAGCTTAAAAGTTGGCGGGGGGTACTCTAGCACAGATACGCAGTATTTT
CASSLKVGGGYSSTDTQYF
>-|TRBJ2-7|TRBD2|TRBV11-3
TGTGCCAGCAGCCCGGGACTAGCGGGTTTCTACGAGCAGTACTTC
CASSPGLAGFYEQYF
>-|TRBJ2-3|-|TRBV11-1
TGTGCCAGCAGCTTAGCCGGGCGGAGGGCGGCTTCAGATACGCAGTATTTT
CASSLAGRRAASDTQYF
>-|TRBJ1-2|-|TRBV30
TGTGCCTGGAGTGTACGAGGGGGGGCGGATAACTATGGCTACACCTTC
CAWSVRGGADNYGYTF
>-|TRBJ1-2|-|TRBV4-3
TGCGCCAGCAGCCCGGGGGTCGCAAGTAACTATGGCTACACCTTC
CASSPGVASNYGYTF
>-|TRBJ2-7|-|TRBV28
TGTGCCAGCAGTTTAACTGGAGGGAGCAGCGAGCAGTACTTC
CASSLTGGSSEQYF
>-|TRBJ2-1|TRBD1|TRBV7-9
TGTGCCAGCAGCTTATTGGACAGGCCTGAGCAGTTCTTC
CASSLLDRPEQFF
>-|TRBJ2-1|-|TRBV7-2
TGTGCCAGCAGCACAGACAGACTTTTATACAATGAGCAGTTCTTC
CASSTDRLLYNEQFF
>-|TRBJ2-1|TRBD1|TRBV4-3
TGCGCCAGCAGCCCAAGGACAGGATACAATGAGCAGTTCTTC
CASSPRTGYNEQFF
>-|TRBJ1-5|-|TRBV6-5
TGTGGGGGAGGGTCCGTTTGGCCCCAGCATTTT
CGGGSVWPQHF
>-|TRBJ2-3|-|TRBV4-2
TGTGCCAGCAGCCAAGTTTCTAGCTTAAGCACAGATACGCAGTATTTT
CASSQVSSLSTDTQYF
>-|TRBJ2-5|TRBD2|TRBV5-1
TGCGCCAGCAGCTTTGGGGACTACCACCAAGAGACCCAGTACTTC
CASSFGDYHQETQYF
>-|TRBJ2-3|TRBD2|TRBV4-3
TGCGCCAGCAGCCAGAGTGGAGCACCGACTAGCACGGATACGCAGTATTTT
CASSQSGAPTSTDTQYF
>-|TRBJ2-7|-|TRBV29-1
TGCAGCGTTGAAACAGGGAAAGCCTACGAGCAGTACTTC
CSVETGKAYEQYF
>-|TRBJ1-2|TRBD1|TRBV5-6
TGTGCCAGCAGCTCCTACAGGGGCGCCAACTATGGCTACACCTTC
CASSSYRGANYGYTF
>-|TRBJ1-4|TRBD1|TRBV5-8
TGTGCCAGCAGCTTAGGCAGGGGGCGCGGAAAACTGTTTTTT
CASSLGRGRGKLFF
>-|TRBJ1-1|-|TRBV5-1
TGCGCCAGCAGCCCCGGGGGGGTGAACACTGAAGCTTTCTTT
CASSPGGVNTEAFF
>few|TRBJ1-2|TRBD1|TRBV7-8
TGTGCCAGCAGCTTAGCGTCGGGACAGGGCTATGGCTACACCTTC
CASSLASGQGYGYTF